The clone carrying this T cell receptor (beta chain) was detected a few times. This record belongs to a study of T cell responses to AZD1222 COVID-19 vaccine. This table comes from immunoSEQ multiplex PCR, and its TCRdb copy is limited to in-frame clones, with some not included. The table lists 90,000 to 120,000 clones, 70% to 90% of them singletons. Researchers grouped second doses given at about 4 or about 12 weeks into one pool. V dropped 6 bases and J dropped 9 bases, with 14 bases sitting between them. The germline V gene has CDR1 ENHRY and CDR2 SYGVKD. This CDR3 is 12 amino acids long. Specimen: peripheral blood, collected 28 days after the second AZD1222 dose. The sequence was obtained from an adult who received the AZD1222 COVID-19 vaccine. The chain uses TRBV10-3 and TRBJ1-1, with D perhaps TRBD1 (5 bases). The CDR3 protein is CAIRRDRLQAFF. The CDR3 DNA sequence: TGTGCCATCAGGAGGGACCGGCTCCAAGCTTTCTTT.